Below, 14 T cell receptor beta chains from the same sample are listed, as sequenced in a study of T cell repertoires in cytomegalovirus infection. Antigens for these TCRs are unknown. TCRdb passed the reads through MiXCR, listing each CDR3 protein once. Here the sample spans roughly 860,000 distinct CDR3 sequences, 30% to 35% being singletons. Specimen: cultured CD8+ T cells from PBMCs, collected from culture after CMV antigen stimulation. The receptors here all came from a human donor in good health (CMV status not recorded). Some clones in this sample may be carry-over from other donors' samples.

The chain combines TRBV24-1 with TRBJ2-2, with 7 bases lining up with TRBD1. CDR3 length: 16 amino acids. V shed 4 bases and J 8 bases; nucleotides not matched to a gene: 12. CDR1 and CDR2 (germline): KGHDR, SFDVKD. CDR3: CATSDPPRTGRGELFF. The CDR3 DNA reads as TGTGCCACCAGTGACCCTCCGAGGACAGGACGAGGGGAGCTGTTTTTT.

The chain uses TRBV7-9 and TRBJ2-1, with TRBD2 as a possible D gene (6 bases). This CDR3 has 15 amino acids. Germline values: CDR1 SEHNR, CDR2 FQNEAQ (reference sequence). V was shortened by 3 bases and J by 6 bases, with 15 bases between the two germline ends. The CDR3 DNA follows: TGTGCCAGCAGCTTGGGCCCCGGGACTTTCAATGAGCAGTTCTTC. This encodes CASSLGPGTFNEQFF.

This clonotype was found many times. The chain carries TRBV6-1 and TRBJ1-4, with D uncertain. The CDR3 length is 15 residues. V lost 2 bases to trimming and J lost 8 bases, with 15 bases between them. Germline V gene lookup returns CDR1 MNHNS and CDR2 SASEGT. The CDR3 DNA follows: TGTGCCAGCAGTGAATTAACTTATGTTAAAGAAAAACTGTTTTTT. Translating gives CASSELTYVKEKLFF.

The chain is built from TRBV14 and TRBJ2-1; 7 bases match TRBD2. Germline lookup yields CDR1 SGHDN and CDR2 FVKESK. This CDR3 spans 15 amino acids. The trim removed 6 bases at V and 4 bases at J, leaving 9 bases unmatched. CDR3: CASRPGGAGYNEQFF. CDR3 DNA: TGTGCCAGCAGACCCGGAGGAGCGGGGTACAATGAGCAGTTCTTC.

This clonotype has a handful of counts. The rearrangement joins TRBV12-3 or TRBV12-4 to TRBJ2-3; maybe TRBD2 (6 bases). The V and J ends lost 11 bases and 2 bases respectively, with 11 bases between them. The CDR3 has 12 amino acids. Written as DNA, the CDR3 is TGTGCCGTCGGGGGACTCACAGATACGCAGTATTTT. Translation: CAVGGLTDTQYF.

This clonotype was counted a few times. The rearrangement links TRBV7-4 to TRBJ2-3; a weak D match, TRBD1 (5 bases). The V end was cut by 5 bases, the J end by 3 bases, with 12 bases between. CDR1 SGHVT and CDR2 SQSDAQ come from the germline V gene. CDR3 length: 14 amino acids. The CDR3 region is CASSQLKGTDTQYF. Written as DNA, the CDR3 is TGTGCCAGCAGCCAACTTAAGGGGACAGATACGCAGTATTTT.

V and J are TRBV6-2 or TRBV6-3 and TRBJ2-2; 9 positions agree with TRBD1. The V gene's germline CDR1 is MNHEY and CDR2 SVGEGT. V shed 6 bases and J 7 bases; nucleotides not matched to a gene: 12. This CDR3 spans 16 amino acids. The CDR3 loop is CASSARTGVKIGELFF. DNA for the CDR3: TGTGCCAGCAGCGCTCGGACAGGGGTAAAAATCGGGGAGCTGTTTTTT.

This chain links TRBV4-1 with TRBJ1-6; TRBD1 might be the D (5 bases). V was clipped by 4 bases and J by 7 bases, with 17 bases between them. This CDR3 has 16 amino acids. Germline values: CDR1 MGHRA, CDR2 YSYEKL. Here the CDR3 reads CASSLDWGRENSPLHF. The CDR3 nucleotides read TGCGCCAGCAGCCTGGACTGGGGCAGGGAAAATTCACCCCTCCACTTT.

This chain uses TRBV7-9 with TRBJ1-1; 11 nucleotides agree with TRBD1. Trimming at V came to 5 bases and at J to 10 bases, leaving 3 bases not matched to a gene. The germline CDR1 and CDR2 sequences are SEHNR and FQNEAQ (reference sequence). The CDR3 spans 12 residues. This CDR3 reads CASSRGTGGAFF. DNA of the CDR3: TGTGCCAGCAGCAGAGGGACAGGGGGAGCTTTCTTT.

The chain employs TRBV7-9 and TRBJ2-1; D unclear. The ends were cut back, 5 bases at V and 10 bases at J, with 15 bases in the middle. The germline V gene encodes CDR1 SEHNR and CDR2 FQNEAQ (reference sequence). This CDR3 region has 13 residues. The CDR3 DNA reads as TGTGCCAGCAGCCATTGGACCGGCTGGGAGCAGTTCTTC. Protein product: CASSHWTGWEQFF.

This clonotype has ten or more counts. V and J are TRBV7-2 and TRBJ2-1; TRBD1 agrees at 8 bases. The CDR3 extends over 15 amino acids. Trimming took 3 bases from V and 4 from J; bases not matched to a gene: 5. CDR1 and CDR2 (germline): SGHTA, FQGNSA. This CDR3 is CASSLGDRKYNEQFF. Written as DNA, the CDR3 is TGTGCCAGCAGCTTGGGGGACAGGAAATACAATGAGCAGTTCTTC.

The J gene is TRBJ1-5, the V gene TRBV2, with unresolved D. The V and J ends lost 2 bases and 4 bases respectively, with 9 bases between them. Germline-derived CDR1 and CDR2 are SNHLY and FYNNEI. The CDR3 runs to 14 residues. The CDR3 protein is CASSETSANQPQHF. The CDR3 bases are TGTGCCAGCAGTGAAACCAGCGCAAATCAGCCCCAGCATTTT.

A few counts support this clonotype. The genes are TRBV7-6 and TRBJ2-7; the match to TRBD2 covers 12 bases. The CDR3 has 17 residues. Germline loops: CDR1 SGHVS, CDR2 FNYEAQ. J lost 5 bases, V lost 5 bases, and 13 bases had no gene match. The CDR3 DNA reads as TGTGCCAGCAGCCTCAGGGGGGCTAGCGGGGGGGCTGACGAGCAGTACTTC. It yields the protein CASSLRGASGGADEQYF.

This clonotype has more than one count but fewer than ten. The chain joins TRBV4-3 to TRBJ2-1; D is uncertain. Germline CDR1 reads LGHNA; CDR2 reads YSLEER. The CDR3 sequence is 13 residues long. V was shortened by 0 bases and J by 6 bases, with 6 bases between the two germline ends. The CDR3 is CASSQENRNEQFF. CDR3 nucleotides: TGCGCCAGCAGCCAAGAAAACCGCAATGAGCAGTTCTTC.